Below are 16 T cell receptor beta chains sequenced from a single sample in a study of blood T cell repertoires in COVID-19. Produced via immunoSEQ multiplex PCR; TCRdb's table is partial and in-frame only. Of approximately 300,000 clones listed, about nine tenths were seen once; the top ten hold around 2.2%. Sequenced sample: peripheral blood. These receptors were collected from a woman between 50 and 59 years old who had recovered from COVID-19.

This chain joins TRBV18 and TRBJ1-3; TRBD1 aligns across 7 bases. V was pared by 0 bases and J by 3 bases, with 5 bases of the junction left unmatched. Germline lookup yields CDR1 KGHSH and CDR2 LQKENI. The CDR3 consists of 16 residues. Written as DNA, the CDR3 is TGTGCCAGCTCACCACCTTACAGGGGAGGTGGAAACACCATATATTTT. This encodes CASSPPYRGGGNTIYF.

The rearrangement links TRBV3-1 (or the pseudogene TRBV3-2) to TRBJ1-1; 12 bases fit TRBD1. The CDR3 is 16 residues long. The germline CDR1 and CDR2 sequences are LGHDT and YNNKEL (reference sequence). With V trimmed by 4 bases and J by 5 bases, 8 bases remained unmatched. The CDR3 here is CASSRGTGGLWTEAFF. CDR3 coding DNA: TGTGCCAGCAGCCGAGGGACAGGGGGCCTGTGGACTGAAGCTTTCTTT.

The chain has TRBV5-1 and TRBJ1-2; a possible D gene is TRBD1 (5 bases). In germline, CDR1 is SGHRS, CDR2 YFSETQ. The ends were cut back, 3 bases at V and 5 bases at J, with 17 bases in the middle. CDR3 length: 15 amino acids. As DNA, the CDR3 is TGCGCCAGCAGCTCCGCGGGGCAGGGACTTTATGGCTACACCTTC. Translation: CASSSAGQGLYGYTF.

This clone appeared a single time. The rearrangement links TRBV28 to TRBJ2-5; D is possibly TRBD2 (5 bases). V shed 2 bases and J shed 4 bases, with 14 bases lying between them. The CDR3 contains 15 residues. Germline V CDR1 and CDR2: MDHEN, SYDVKM. CDR3 region: CASSLSLERTETQYF. The CDR3 nucleotides read TGTGCCAGCAGTTTAAGTCTTGAGCGGACAGAGACCCAGTACTTC.

The chain has TRBV5-8 and TRBJ2-1, with 12 bases lining up with TRBD2. The CDR3 covers 18 residues. Looked up from germline, CDR1 is SGHTS and CDR2 is YDEGEE. The V and J ends lost 3 bases and 3 bases, in that order; junction bases with no gene match: 10. CDR3 loop: CASSWGRLAGVGYNEQFF. CDR3 in DNA: TGTGCCAGCAGCTGGGGGCGACTAGCGGGAGTAGGCTACAATGAGCAGTTCTTC. Using reference TRBV5-8 and TRBJ2-1 for the parts outside the CDR3, the full variable domain is EAGVTQSPTHLIKTRGQQATLRCSPISGHTSVYWYQQALGLGLQFLLWYDEGEERNRGNFPPRFSGRQFPNYSSELNVNALELEDSALYLCASSWGRLAGVGYNEQFFGPGTRLTVL.

This clone occurred a few times. J is TRBJ1-4 and V is TRBV4-2; 10 nucleotides line up with TRBD1. The length of the CDR3 is 12 residues. CDR1 LGHNA and CDR2 YNFKEQ come from the germline V gene. Trimming at V came to 4 bases and at J to 10 bases, leaving 0 bases not matched to a gene. CDR3: CASSRTGGKLFF. The CDR3 DNA sequence: TGTGCCAGCAGCCGGACAGGGGGAAAACTGTTTTTT.

J is TRBJ2-7 and V is TRBV6-2 or TRBV6-3; the match to TRBD1 covers 8 bases. From germline, CDR1 is MNHEY and CDR2 SVGEGT. CDR3 length: 15 residues. V was clipped by 2 bases and J by 0 bases; unmatched bases: 3. Written as DNA, the CDR3 is TGTGCCAGCAGTTACCGACAGGGGCACTCCTACGAGCAGTACTTC. The encoded protein is CASSYRQGHSYEQYF.

J is TRBJ1-3 and V is TRBV18; D not certain. CDR3 length: 14 amino acids. Germline V gene lookup returns CDR1 KGHSH and CDR2 LQKENI. Trimming took 0 bases from V and 2 from J, leaving 5 bases between them. This chain's CDR3 is CASSPPQTGNTIYF. In nucleotides, the CDR3 is TGTGCCAGCTCACCACCCCAGACTGGAAACACCATATATTTT. Full variable domain (missing parts from reference TRBV18 and TRBJ1-3): NAGVMQNPRHLVRRRGQEARLRCSPMKGHSHVYWYRQLPEEGLKFMVYLQKENIIDESGMPKERFSAEFPKEGPSILRIQQVVRGDSAAYFCASSPPQTGNTIYFGEGSWLTVV.

The rearrangement links TRBV5-5 to TRBJ1-6; D possibly corresponds to TRBD1 (5 bases). The germline V gene encodes CDR1 SGHKS and CDR2 YYEKEE (reference sequence). Trimming took off 2 bases at V and 0 bases at J, with 9 bases between the two ends. The CDR3 spans 16 residues. The chain's CDR3 is CASSFRGSSYNSPLHF. The CDR3 DNA reads TGTGCCAGCAGCTTCCGGGGGAGCTCCTATAATTCACCCCTCCACTTT.

This chain connects TRBV7-9 to TRBJ1-3, with TRBD1 as a possible D gene (6 bases). The length of the CDR3 is 16 residues. V was pared by 1 base and J by 0 bases, with 10 bases between. Germline V gives CDR1 SEHNR, CDR2 FQNEAQ (reference sequence). CDR3 sequence reads: CASSLDIGGSGNTIYF. The CDR3 bases are TGTGCCAGCAGCTTAGACATAGGGGGCTCTGGAAACACCATATATTTT.

The rearrangement uses TRBV27 and TRBJ1-6; no clear D. The V gene lost 3 bases and the J gene lost 5 bases, with 14 bases spanning the gap. CDR1 MNHEY and CDR2 SMNVEV come from the germline V gene (reference sequence). This CDR3 contains 16 residues. CDR3 in DNA: TGTGCCAGCAGTTTCTCTGCAGCAGCGGATAATTCACCCCTCCACTTT. It yields the protein CASSFSAAADNSPLHF.

CDR3 sequence reads: CASSSGLAADTQYF. The CDR3, as DNA: TGTGCCAGCAGCTCGGGACTAGCGGCAGATACGCAGTATTTT. V gene TRBV7-2 combines with J gene TRBJ2-3, with 11 bases that match TRBD2. V dropped 4 bases and J dropped 4; count of bases not matched to a gene: 1. Per the germline V gene, CDR1 is SGHTA and CDR2 is FQGNSA. The CDR3 loop spans 14 amino acids.

The chain links TRBV9 to TRBJ2-1; TRBD1 is a possible D gene (8 bases). Trimming cost V 3 bases and J 5 bases, with 18 bases left between them. Per the germline V gene, CDR1 is SGDLS and CDR2 is YYNGEE. The CDR3 is made up of 16 amino acids. The CDR3 coding sequence is TGTGCCAGCAGCGCACACAGGGGGGGACCCCACAATGAGCAGTTCTTC. This gives the protein CASSAHRGGPHNEQFF.

This chain connects TRBV6-6 to TRBJ1-5; D is perhaps TRBD1 (6 bases). The CDR3 has 14 residues. Trimming removed 8 bases at V and 1 base at J, with 12 bases between. The germline V gene encodes CDR1 MNHNY and CDR2 SVGAGI (reference sequence). CDR3 nucleotide sequence: TGTGCCAGCGCCGGTGACAGGAGCAATCAGCCCCAGCATTTT. It yields the protein CASAGDRSNQPQHF.

Worth noting for this clone: An end of the junction does not agree with germline; a read error may underlie this. V gene TRBV4-3 combines with J gene TRBJ2-5, with TRBD1 matching 11 bases. There are 12 residues in the CDR3. Germline-derived CDR1 and CDR2 are LGHNA and YSLEER. CDR3 sequence reads: CASSQGGQGVHF. CDR3 DNA sequence: TGCGCCAGCAGCCAGGGGGGACAGGGGGTTCACTTC.

This clone was found a few times. As DNA, the CDR3 is TGTGCCAGTAGTATTCAGGGCGTTACCTACAATGAGCAGTTCTTC. Amino acid sequence: CASSIQGVTYNEQFF. The chain employs TRBV19 and TRBJ2-1, with D possibly matching TRBD1 (5 bases). The CDR3 has 15 residues. Germline V gene sequence: CDR1 LNHDA, CDR2 SQIVND (reference sequence). Trimming took 3 bases from V and 2 from J, leaving 11 bases between them.